This T cell receptor (beta chain) is drawn from a study of cytomegalovirus exposure and HLA in healthy donors. Notes on the study in general: Earlier analysis looked at TCR beta V segments, and most were productive about 90% or about 30% of the time.

The CDR3 is 11 amino acids. Trimming cost V 6 bases and J 5 bases, with 10 bases left between them. Germline V lookup: CDR1 SQVTM, CDR2 ANQGSEA. 60 Vbeta and 13 Jbeta primers were used in PCR. Assay: immunoSEQ multiplex PCR; the TCRdb copy retains only in-frame clones and omits some. The table lists around 50,000 clones, 72% of them singletons. Details on this clone: Its cognate antigen is unknown.

The sequencing sample was made of PBMCs. The TCR comes from a man younger than 45 in good health and CMV-seronegative. The V gene is TRBV29-1, the J gene TRBJ1-1; D may be TRBD1 (5 bases). This CDR3 is CSVSTATEAFF. CDR3 nucleotide sequence: TGCAGCGTCTCGACAGCAACTGAAGCTTTCTTT.